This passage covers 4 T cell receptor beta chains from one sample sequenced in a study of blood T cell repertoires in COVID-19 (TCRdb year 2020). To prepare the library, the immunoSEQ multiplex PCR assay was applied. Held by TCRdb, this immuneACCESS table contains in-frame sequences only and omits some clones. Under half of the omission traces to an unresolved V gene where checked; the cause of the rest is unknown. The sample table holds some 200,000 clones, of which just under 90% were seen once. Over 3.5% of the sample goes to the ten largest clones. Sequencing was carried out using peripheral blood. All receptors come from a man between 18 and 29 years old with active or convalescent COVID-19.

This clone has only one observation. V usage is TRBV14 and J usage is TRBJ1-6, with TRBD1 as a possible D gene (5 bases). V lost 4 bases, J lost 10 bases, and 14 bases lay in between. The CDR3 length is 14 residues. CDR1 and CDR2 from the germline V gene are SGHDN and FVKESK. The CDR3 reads CASSLRQWNSPLHF. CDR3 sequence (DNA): TGTGCCAGCAGCCTTCGACAGTGGAACTCACCCCTCCACTTT.

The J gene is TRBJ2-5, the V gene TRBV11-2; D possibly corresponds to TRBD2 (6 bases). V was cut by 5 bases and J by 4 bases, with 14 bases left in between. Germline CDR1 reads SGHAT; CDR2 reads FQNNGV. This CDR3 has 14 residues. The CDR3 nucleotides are TGTGCCAGCAGCCCAAGGAGGGCAATAGAGACCCAGTACTTC. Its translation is CASSPRRAIETQYF.

This chain's CDR3 is CASSSLAGGNYNEQFF. The CDR3 coding sequence is TGTGCCAGCAGTTCACTGGCGGGAGGGAATTACAATGAGCAGTTCTTC. This chain joins TRBV6-2 or TRBV6-3 and TRBJ2-1; 9 bases map to TRBD2. The CDR3 length is 16 residues. V dropped 4 bases and J dropped 4; count of bases not matched to a gene: 8. Germline V gene data show CDR1 as MNHEY and CDR2 as SVGEGT.

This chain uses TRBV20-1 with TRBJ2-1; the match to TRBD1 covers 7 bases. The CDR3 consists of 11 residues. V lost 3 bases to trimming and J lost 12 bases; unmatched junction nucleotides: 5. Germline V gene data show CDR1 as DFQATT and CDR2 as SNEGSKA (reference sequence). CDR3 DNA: TGCAGTGCTAGCCAACAGGGGCTGCAGTTCTTC. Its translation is CSASQQGLQFF.